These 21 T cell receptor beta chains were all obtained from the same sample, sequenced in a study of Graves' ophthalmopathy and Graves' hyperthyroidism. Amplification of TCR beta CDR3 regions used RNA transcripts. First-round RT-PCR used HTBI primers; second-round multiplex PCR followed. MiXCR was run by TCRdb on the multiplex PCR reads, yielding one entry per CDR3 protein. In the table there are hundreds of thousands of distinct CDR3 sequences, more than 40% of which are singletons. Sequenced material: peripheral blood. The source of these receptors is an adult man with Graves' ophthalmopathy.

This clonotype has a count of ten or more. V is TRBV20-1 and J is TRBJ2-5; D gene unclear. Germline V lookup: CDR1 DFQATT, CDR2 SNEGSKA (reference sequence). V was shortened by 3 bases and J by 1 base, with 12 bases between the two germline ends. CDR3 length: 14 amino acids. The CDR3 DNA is TGCAGTGCTAGGTTGTCGGCCGGCCAAGAGACCCAGTACTTC. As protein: CSARLSAGQETQYF.

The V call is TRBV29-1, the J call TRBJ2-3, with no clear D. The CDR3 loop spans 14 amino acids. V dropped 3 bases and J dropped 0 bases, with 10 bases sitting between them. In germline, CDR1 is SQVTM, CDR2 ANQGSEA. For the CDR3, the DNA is TGCAGCGTTGACTGGAGCGTAAGCACAGATACGCAGTATTTT. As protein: CSVDWSVSTDTQYF.

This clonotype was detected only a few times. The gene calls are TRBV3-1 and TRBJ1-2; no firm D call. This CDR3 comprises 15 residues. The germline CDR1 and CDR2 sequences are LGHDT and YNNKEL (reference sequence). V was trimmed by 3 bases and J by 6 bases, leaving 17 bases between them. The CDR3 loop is CASSQLTQLRDGYTF. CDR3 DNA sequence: TGTGCCAGCAGCCAGTTGACTCAACTTAGGGATGGCTACACCTTC.

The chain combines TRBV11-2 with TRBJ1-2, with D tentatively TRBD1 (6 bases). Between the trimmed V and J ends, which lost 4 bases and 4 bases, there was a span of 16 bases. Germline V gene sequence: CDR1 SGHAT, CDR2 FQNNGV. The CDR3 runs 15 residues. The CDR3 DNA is TGTGCCAGCAGCTCCTTGCCAGGGGATGGCTATGGCTACACCTTC. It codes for CASSSLPGDGYGYTF.

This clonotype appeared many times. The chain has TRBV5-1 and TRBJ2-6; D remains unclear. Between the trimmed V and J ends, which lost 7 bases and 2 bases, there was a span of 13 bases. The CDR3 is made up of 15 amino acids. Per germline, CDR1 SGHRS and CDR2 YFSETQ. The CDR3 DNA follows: TGCGCCAGCGCCGGCGGAGAGGCTGGGGCCAACGTCCTGACTTTC. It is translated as CASAGGEAGANVLTF.

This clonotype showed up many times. The CDR3 DNA follows: TGTGCCACCGCAAGCCGGACTGGGACCTACGAGCAGTACTTC. Protein product: CATASRTGTYEQYF. The chain carries TRBV6-5 and TRBJ2-7; TRBD2 is a possible D gene (5 bases). Trimming shortened V by 10 bases and J by 2 bases, and 18 bases separated the two germline ends. This CDR3 has 14 residues. Germline loops: CDR1 MNHEY, CDR2 SVGAGI.

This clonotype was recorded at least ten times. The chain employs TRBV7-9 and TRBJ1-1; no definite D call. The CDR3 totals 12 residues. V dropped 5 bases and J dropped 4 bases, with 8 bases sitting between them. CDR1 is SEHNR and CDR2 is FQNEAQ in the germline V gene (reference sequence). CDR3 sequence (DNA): TGTGCCAGCAGCCTAGGTGCCACTGAAGCTTTCTTT. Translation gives CASSLGATEAFF.

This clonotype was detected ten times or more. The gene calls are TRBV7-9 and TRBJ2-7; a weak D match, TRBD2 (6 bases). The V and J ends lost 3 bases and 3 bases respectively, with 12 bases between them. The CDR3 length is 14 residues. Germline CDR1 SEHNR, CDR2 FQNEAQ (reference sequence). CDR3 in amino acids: CASSLGRGNYEQYF. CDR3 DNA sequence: TGTGCCAGCAGCTTGGGTCGGGGGAACTACGAGCAGTACTTC.

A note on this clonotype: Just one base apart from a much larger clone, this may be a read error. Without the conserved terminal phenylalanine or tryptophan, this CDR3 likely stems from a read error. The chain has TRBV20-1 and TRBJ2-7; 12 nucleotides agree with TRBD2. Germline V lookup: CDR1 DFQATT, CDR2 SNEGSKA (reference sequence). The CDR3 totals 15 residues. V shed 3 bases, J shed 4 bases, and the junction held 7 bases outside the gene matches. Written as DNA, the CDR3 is TGCAGTGCTAGGGGAGGACTAGCGGGGCGTTACGAGCAGTACTAC. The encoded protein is CSARGGLAGRYEQYY.

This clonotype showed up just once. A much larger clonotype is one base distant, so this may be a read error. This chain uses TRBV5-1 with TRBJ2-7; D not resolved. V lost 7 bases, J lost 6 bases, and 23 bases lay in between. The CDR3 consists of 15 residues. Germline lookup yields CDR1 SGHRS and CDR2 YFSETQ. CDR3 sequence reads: CASGSELSGSSEQYF. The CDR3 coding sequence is TGCGCCAGCGGCTCTGAACTCAGTGGGTCGAGCGAGCAGTACTTC.

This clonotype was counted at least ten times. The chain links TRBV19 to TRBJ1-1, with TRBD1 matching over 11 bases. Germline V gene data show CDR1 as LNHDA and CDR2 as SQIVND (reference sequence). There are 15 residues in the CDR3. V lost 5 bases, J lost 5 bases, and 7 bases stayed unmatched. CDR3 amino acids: CASSVAGTGGTEAFF. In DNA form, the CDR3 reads TGTGCCAGTAGTGTCGCCGGGACAGGGGGGACTGAAGCTTTCTTT. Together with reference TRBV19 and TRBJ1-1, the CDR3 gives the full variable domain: DGGITQSPKYLFRKEGQNVTLSCEQNLNHDAMYWYRQDPGQGLRLIYYSQIVNDFQKGDIAEGYSVSREKKESFPLTVTSAQKNPTAFYLCASSVAGTGGTEAFFGQGTRLTVV.

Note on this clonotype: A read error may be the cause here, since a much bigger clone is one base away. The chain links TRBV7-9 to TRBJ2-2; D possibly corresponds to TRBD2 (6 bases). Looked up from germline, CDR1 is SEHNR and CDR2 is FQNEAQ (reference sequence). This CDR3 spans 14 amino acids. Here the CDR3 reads CASSKTANTGGLFF. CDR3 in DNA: TGTGCCAGCAGCAAGACAGCGAACACCGGGGGGCTGTTTTTT. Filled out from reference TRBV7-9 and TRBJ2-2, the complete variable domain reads DTGVSQNPRHKITKRGQNVTFRCDPISEHNRLYWYRQTLGQGPEFLTYFQNEAQLEKSRLLSDRFSAERPKGSFSTLEIQRTEQGDSAMYLCASSKTANTGGLFFGEGSRLTVL.

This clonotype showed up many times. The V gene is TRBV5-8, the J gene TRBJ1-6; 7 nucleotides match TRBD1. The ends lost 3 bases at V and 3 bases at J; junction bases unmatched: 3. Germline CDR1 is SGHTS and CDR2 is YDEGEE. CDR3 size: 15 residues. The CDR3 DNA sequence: TGTGCCAGCAGCTCCGGGACAGTCTATAATTCACCCCTCCACTTT. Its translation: CASSSGTVYNSPLHF. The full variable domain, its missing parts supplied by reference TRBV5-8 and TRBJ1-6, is EAGVTQSPTHLIKTRGQQATLRCSPISGHTSVYWYQQALGLGLQFLLWYDEGEERNRGNFPPRFSGRQFPNYSSELNVNALELEDSALYLCASSSGTVYNSPLHFGNGTRLTVT.

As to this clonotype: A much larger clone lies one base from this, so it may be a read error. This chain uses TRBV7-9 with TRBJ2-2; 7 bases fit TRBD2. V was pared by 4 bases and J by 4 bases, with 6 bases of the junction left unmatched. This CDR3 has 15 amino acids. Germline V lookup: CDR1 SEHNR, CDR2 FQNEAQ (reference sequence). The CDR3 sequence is CASSSELASTGELFF. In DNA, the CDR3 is TGTGCCAGCAGCTCGGAACTAGCGAGCACCGGGGAGCTGTTTTTT.

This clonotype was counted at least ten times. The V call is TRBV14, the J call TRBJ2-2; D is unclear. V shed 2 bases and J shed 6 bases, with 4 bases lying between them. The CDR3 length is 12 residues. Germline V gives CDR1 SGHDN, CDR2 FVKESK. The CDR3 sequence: CASSQYPGELFF. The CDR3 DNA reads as TGTGCCAGCAGCCAATATCCCGGGGAGCTGTTTTTT.

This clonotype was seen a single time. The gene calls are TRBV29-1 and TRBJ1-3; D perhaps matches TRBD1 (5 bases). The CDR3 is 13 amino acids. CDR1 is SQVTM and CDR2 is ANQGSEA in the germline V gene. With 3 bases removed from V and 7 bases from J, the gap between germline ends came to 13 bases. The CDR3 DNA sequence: TGCAGCGTTGATTCCGGGGGTAGTAACACCATATATTTT. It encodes CSVDSGGSNTIYF.

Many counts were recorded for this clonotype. The DNA of the CDR3 is TGTGCCAGCAGCTTAGCTGACAGCCAAGAGACCCAGTACTTC. Residues: CASSLADSQETQYF. This sequence joins TRBV7-7 and TRBJ2-5; weak D call: TRBD1 (5 bases). Germline lookup yields CDR1 SSHAT and CDR2 FNYEAQ (reference sequence). CDR3 length: 14 amino acids. Trimming stripped 0 bases from V and 1 base from J, with 6 bases between.

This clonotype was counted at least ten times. CDR3: CASSPRRANYGYTF. In DNA, the CDR3 is TGTGCCAGCAGTCCCCGCAGGGCCAACTATGGCTACACCTTC. This rearrangement joins TRBV12-3 or TRBV12-4 to TRBJ1-2; weak D call: TRBD1 (5 bases). V lost 5 bases to trimming and J lost 2 bases, with 12 bases between them. The CDR3 length is 14 residues.

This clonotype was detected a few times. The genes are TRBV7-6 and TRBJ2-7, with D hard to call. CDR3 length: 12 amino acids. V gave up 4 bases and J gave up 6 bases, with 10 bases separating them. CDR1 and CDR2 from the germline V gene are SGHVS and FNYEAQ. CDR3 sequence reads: CASSSFSGEQYF. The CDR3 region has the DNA TGTGCCAGCAGCTCTTTTAGTGGCGAGCAGTACTTC. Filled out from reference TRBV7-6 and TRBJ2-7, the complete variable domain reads GAGVSQSPRYKVTKRGQDVALRCDPISGHVSLYWYRQALGQGPEFLTYFNYEAQQDKSGLPNDRFSAERPEGSISTLTIQRTEQRDSAMYRCASSSFSGEQYFGPGTRLTVT.

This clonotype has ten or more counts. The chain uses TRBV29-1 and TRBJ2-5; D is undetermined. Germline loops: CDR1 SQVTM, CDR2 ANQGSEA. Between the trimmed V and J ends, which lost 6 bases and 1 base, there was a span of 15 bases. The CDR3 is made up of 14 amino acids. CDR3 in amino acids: CSVQPFGFQETQYF. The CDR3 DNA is TGCAGCGTACAGCCTTTTGGTTTCCAAGAGACCCAGTACTTC.

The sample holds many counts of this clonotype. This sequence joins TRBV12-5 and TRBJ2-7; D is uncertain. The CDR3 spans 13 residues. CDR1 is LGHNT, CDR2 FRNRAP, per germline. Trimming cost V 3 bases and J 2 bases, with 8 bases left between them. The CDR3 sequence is CASGFGPTYEQYF. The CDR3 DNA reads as TGTGCTAGTGGTTTCGGACCCACCTACGAGCAGTACTTC.